What follows are 17 T cell receptor beta chains derived from one specimen sequenced in a study of blood T cell repertoires in COVID-19. Clones were sequenced by immunoSEQ multiplex PCR, and TCRdb holds only the in-frame ones, with some missing. Of 160,000 or so clones in the sample, approximately 92% are singletons; the top ten hold about 16%. Sequenced sample: peripheral blood. The receptor source for this set is a woman between 40 and 50 years old with acute or convalescent COVID-19.

V gene TRBV6-6 combines with J gene TRBJ2-1; 12 nucleotides match TRBD2. Germline V lookup: CDR1 MNHNY, CDR2 SVGAGI (reference sequence). This CDR3 contains 15 residues. Trimming took 6 bases from V and 6 from J; bases not matched to a gene: 6. The CDR3 DNA follows: TGTGCCAGCAGCCCAGGACTAGCGGGGACCAATGAGCAGTTCTTC. Amino acids: CASSPGLAGTNEQFF.

The V and J genes are TRBV14 and TRBJ2-7; 9 bases line up with TRBD1. The CDR3 totals 15 residues. The V gene end was trimmed by 5 bases and the J gene end by 3 bases; junction bases not matched to a gene: 8. Germline V gene sequence: CDR1 SGHDN, CDR2 FVKESK. CDR3 loop: CASSAGTGPSYEQYF. CDR3 in DNA: TGTGCCAGCAGCGCCGGGACAGGGCCTAGCTACGAGCAGTACTTC. Drawing the rest from reference TRBV14 and TRBJ2-7, the complete variable domain is EAGVTQFPSHSVIEKGQTVTLRCDPISGHDNLYWYRRVMGKEIKFLLHFVKESKQDESGMPNNRFLAERTGGTYSTLKVQPAELEDSGVYFCASSAGTGPSYEQYFGPGTRLTVT.

This clone was seen once. V gene TRBV28 combines with J gene TRBJ2-3; D may be TRBD2 (5 bases). The V end lost 6 bases, the J end lost 0 bases, and 13 bases lay between the germline ends. Germline CDR1 MDHEN, CDR2 SYDVKM. The CDR3 has 15 amino acids. CDR3 loop: CASSPGFFSTDTQYF. The CDR3 DNA reads as TGTGCCAGCAGCCCGGGATTTTTTAGCACAGATACGCAGTATTTT.

The V gene is TRBV6-5, the J gene TRBJ2-1; TRBD2 agrees at 8 bases. Germline V gene sequence: CDR1 MNHEY, CDR2 SVGAGI. This CDR3 is 15 amino acids long. The trim removed 6 bases at V and 0 bases at J, leaving 4 bases unmatched. CDR3 coding DNA: TGTGCCAGCAGGAAACTAGCGGACTCCTACAATGAGCAGTTCTTC. This encodes CASRKLADSYNEQFF.

The rearrangement uses TRBV6-5 and TRBJ2-7; TRBD2 agrees at 8 bases. Germline lookup yields CDR1 MNHEY and CDR2 SVGAGI. V lost 7 bases and J lost 4; bases outside the gene matches: 12. This CDR3 has 15 amino acids. DNA of the CDR3: TGTGCCAGCACTTCCGGGGGGGAGGCCCGATACGAGCAGTACTTC. Translating gives CASTSGGEARYEQYF.

J is TRBJ1-1 and V is TRBV10-3; D perhaps matches TRBD1 (5 bases). This CDR3 is built from 13 residues. Germline lookup yields CDR1 ENHRY and CDR2 SYGVKD. V lost 5 bases, J lost 3 bases, and 10 bases lay in between. Here the CDR3 reads CAISIGVDTEAFF. The DNA of the CDR3 is TGTGCCATCAGTATAGGGGTGGACACTGAAGCTTTCTTT.

The genes are TRBV18 and TRBJ2-4; TRBD2 is a possible D gene (5 bases). This CDR3 spans 14 amino acids. Trimming removed 6 bases at V and 9 bases at J, with 18 bases between. Germline V CDR1 and CDR2: KGHSH, LQKENI. CDR3 region: CASSLIFGEAIQYF. In DNA, the CDR3 is TGTGCCAGCTCTCTCATTTTCGGGGAAGCCATTCAGTACTTC.

This chain uses TRBV30 with TRBJ2-7, with D uncertain. This CDR3 region has 13 residues. Trimming removed 0 bases at V and 3 bases at J, with 9 bases between. The V gene's germline CDR1 is GTSNPN and CDR2 SVGIG (reference sequence). The CDR3 protein is CAWSVADNYEQYF. The CDR3 coding sequence is TGTGCCTGGAGTGTAGCAGACAACTACGAGCAGTACTTC.

The rearrangement uses TRBV5-4 and TRBJ2-5; D may be TRBD2 (5 bases). CDR3 length equals 14 residues. CDR1 is SGHNT and CDR2 is YYREEE in the germline V gene (reference sequence). Trimming took off 4 bases at V and 5 bases at J, with 15 bases between the two ends. Written as DNA, the CDR3 is TGTGCCAGCAGCCCGCCTGCGGGTGCGGAGACCCAGTACTTC. Protein product: CASSPPAGAETQYF.

Written as DNA, the CDR3 is TGCGCCAGCAGATCACCGGGACAGCCGAACACTGAAGCTTTCTTT. It is translated as CASRSPGQPNTEAFF. The chain joins TRBV4-1 to TRBJ1-1; 7 nucleotides match TRBD1. After removal of 6 bases from V and 1 base from J, the junction contained 8 bases not matched to a gene. Per germline, CDR1 MGHRA and CDR2 YSYEKL. CDR3 length: 15 amino acids.

The chain carries TRBV28 and TRBJ1-6; a weak D match, TRBD1 (6 bases). The germline V gene has CDR1 MDHEN and CDR2 SYDVKM. Trimming took 5 bases from V and 0 from J, leaving 8 bases between them. The CDR3 has 15 amino acids. This CDR3 reads CASSTGNSYNSPLHF. The CDR3 DNA follows: TGTGCCAGCAGTACAGGGAACTCCTATAATTCACCCCTCCACTTT. Variable domain in full (rest from reference TRBV28 and TRBJ1-6): DVKVTQSSRYLVKRTGEKVFLECVQDMDHENMFWYRQDPGLGLRLIYFSYDVKMKEKGDIPEGYSVSREKKERFSLILESASTNQTSMYLCASSTGNSYNSPLHFGNGTRLTVT.

The chain links TRBV7-5 to TRBJ2-2; TRBD1 was called by the table and not checked on the DNA. TRBV7-5 has pseudogene status. CDR3 length: 16 residues. CDR3 region: CARSLGKQQNTGELFF. The DNA of the CDR3 is TGTGCCAGAAGCTTAGGCAAACAGCAGAACACCGGGGAGCTGTTTTTT.

This chain connects TRBV10-3 to TRBJ2-2, with D hard to call. This CDR3 spans 16 amino acids. Germline CDR1 ENHRY, CDR2 SYGVKD. Trimming took off 6 bases at V and 0 bases at J, with 14 bases between the two ends. Here the CDR3 reads CAIRQPENSNTGELFF. CDR3 coding DNA: TGTGCCATCAGGCAACCCGAGAACTCGAACACCGGGGAGCTGTTTTTT.

The gene calls are TRBV2 and TRBJ2-3, with TRBD2 matching over 9 bases. The CDR3 consists of 16 residues. The V gene's germline CDR1 is SNHLY and CDR2 FYNNEI. V dropped 8 bases and J dropped 0; count of bases not matched to a gene: 9. The CDR3 DNA follows: TGTGCCAGCGGTCTAGCGGGGATCCTTAGCACAGATACGCAGTATTTT. Translated, it gives CASGLAGILSTDTQYF. The whole variable domain, remainder taken from reference TRBV2 and TRBJ2-3, is EPEVTQTPSHQVTQMGQEVILRCVPISNHLYFYWYRQILGQKVEFLVSFYNNEISEKSEIFDDQFSVERPDGSNFTLKIRSTKLEDSAMYFCASGLAGILSTDTQYFGPGTRLTVL.

The V and J genes are TRBV27 and TRBJ2-6, with TRBD1 identical over 9 bases. CDR3 length: 16 amino acids. Germline CDR1 reads MNHEY; CDR2 reads SMNVEV (reference sequence). V dropped 8 bases and J dropped 0; count of bases not matched to a gene: 5. The CDR3 sequence is CASARDRVSGANVLTF. CDR3 nucleotides: TGTGCCAGCGCCCGGGACAGGGTCTCTGGGGCCAACGTCCTGACTTTC. Using reference TRBV27 and TRBJ2-6 for the parts outside the CDR3, the full variable domain is EAQVTQNPRYLITVTGKKLTVTCSQNMNHEYMSWYRQDPGLGLRQIYYSMNVEVTDKGDVPEGYKVSRKEKRNFPLILESPSPNQTSLYFCASARDRVSGANVLTFGAGSRLTVL.

The chain has TRBV4-2 and TRBJ2-1; 7 bases are shared with TRBD1. Trimming cost V 1 base and J 7 bases; bases outside gene matches: 4. Germline V CDR1 and CDR2: LGHNA, YNFKEQ. CDR3 size: 14 residues. CDR3 protein: CASSQVRDSNEQFF. DNA of the CDR3: TGTGCCAGCAGCCAAGTTAGGGACAGTAATGAGCAGTTCTTC.

This chain joins TRBV24-1 and TRBJ2-3; D call uncertain. V was cut by 5 bases and J by 2 bases, with 10 bases left in between. This CDR3 spans 14 amino acids. The V gene's germline CDR1 is KGHDR and CDR2 SFDVKD. CDR3 bases: TGTGCCACCAGTGTTGGTGAGATCACAGATACGCAGTATTTT. This sequence encodes CATSVGEITDTQYF.